This TCR beta chain was recovered during a study of blood T cell repertoires in COVID-19. Produced via immunoSEQ multiplex PCR; TCRdb's table is partial and in-frame only. The sample records 130,000 or so clones, 84% being singletons. CDR1 and CDR2 from the germline V gene are GTSNPN and SVGIG (reference sequence). Deletions cut 2 bases from V and 1 base from J, with 11 bases between. The CDR3 has 14 residues. The TCR originated in a man between 60 and 70 years old with acute or convalescent COVID-19. Sequencing was done on a sample of peripheral blood. The gene calls are TRBV30 and TRBJ1-2; no definite D call. The CDR3 DNA reads as TGTGCCTGGAGTCTAGCAGAATTTAACTATGGCTACACCTTC. Its translation: CAWSLAEFNYGYTF.